This is a list of T cell receptor beta chains from one sample in a study of T cell repertoires in cytomegalovirus infection. TCRdb re-analysed the reads in MiXCR, keeping a single row per CDR3 protein. The sample holds 680,000 or so distinct CDR3 sequences, 35% to 45% seen once. Specimen: PBMCs. The receptors originated from a human donor in good health (CMV status not recorded). Some clones in this sample may be carry-over from other donors' samples. Both conserved end residues are part of each CDR3. D genes are given only for firm matches. Size tells how often a clone was seen (once, few, many) or the class of an expanded clone, and some rows leave it out.

d_gene	j_gene	len	abundance	v_gene	CDR3nt	CDR3aa
TRBD2	TRBJ2-7	16	.	TRBV28	TGTGCCAGCAGGGAGTTAAACCTAGCGGGAGGTGACGAGCAGTACTTC	CASRELNLAGGDEQYF
TRBD2	TRBJ2-5	12	.	TRBV29-1	TGCAGCGTTGAAGGGGGGGGGAAGACCCAGTACTTC	CSVEGGGKTQYF
.	TRBJ2-7	16	.	TRBV6-2/TRBV6-3	TGTGCCAGCAGGATCACCTATCAGGGATCGTCCTACGAGCAGTACTTC	CASRITYQGSSYEQYF
.	TRBJ2-7	13	.	TRBV29-1	TGCAGCGTTTCAGGGGACGCATCTTACGAGCAGTACTTC	CSVSGDASYEQYF
.	TRBJ1-2	14	.	TRBV11-2	TGTGCCAGCAGCTTAGGGGGCAGGGGCAGCGGCTACACCTTC	CASSLGGRGSGYTF
TRBD2	TRBJ2-1	19	.	TRBV11-1	TGTGCCAGCAGCCCCCGACTAGCGGGAGGGCAGAGCTCCTACAATGAGCAGTTCTTC	CASSPRLAGGQSSYNEQFF
TRBD2	TRBJ2-1	15	many	TRBV7-8	TGTGCCAGCAGCCCTAGAGGGACTAACTACAATGAGCAGTTCTTC	CASSPRGTNYNEQFF
.	TRBJ2-1	19	.	TRBV7-8	TGTGCCAGCAGCGTTCCCATTAGTCCTGGACTGGAAAACTACAATGAGCAGTTCTTC	CASSVPISPGLENYNEQFF
TRBD2	TRBJ2-5	17	many	TRBV6-5	TGTGCCAGCAGTTCCGGCTCGCTAGCGGGGGAGCAAGAGACCCAGTACTTC	CASSSGSLAGEQETQYF
TRBD1	TRBJ1-2	14	.	TRBV3-1	TGTGCCAGCAGCGTTGACAGGGCTAACTATGGCTACACCTTC	CASSVDRANYGYTF
TRBD1	TRBJ1-6	16	.	TRBV5-1	TGCGCCAGCAGCGGGGCGACAGGGGGCTCCGATTCACCCCTCCACTTT	CASSGATGGSDSPLHF
.	TRBJ1-1	15	.	TRBV6-2/TRBV6-3	TGTGCCAGCAGTACGACCGGGACATGGCCTTTTGGAGCTTTCTTT	CASSTTGTWPFGAFF
TRBD2	TRBJ2-2	17	.	TRBV12-3/TRBV12-4	TGTGCCAGCAAAAAGCCGGGACTAGCGACGAACACCGGGGAGCTGTTTTTT	CASKKPGLATNTGELFF
TRBD1	TRBJ1-1	15	.	TRBV6-6	TGTGCCAGCAAGGGGCAGGGGGGACGAGGCACTGAAGATTTCTTT	CASKGQGGRGTEDFF
.	TRBJ1-1	15	.	TRBV7-8	TGTGCCAGCAGCTTAGGTCGGGGGCGAGCCACTGAAGCTTTCTTT	CASSLGRGRATEAFF
TRBD1	TRBJ2-1	14	.	TRBV6-1	TGTGCCAGCAGTCAAGGGACAGTAGGTGGTGAGCAGTTCTTC	CASSQGTVGGEQFF
.	TRBJ1-1	12	.	TRBV12-3/TRBV12-4	TGTGCCAGCAGTTTGGGTATGACTGAAGCTTTCTTT	CASSLGMTEAFF
.	TRBJ1-4	14	.	TRBV6-1	TGTGCCAGCAGCGAAACATTCCTTAATGAAAAACTGTTTTTT	CASSETFLNEKLFF
.	TRBJ1-1	14	.	TRBV12-3/TRBV12-4	TGTGCCAGCAGTTTAGTGGGGGGCATAACTGAAGCTTTCTTT	CASSLVGGITEAFF
.	TRBJ2-5	17	.	TRBV7-2	TGTGCCAGCAGCTGCGTATCGGTGAGGGCTGGCCAAGAGACCCAGTACTTC	CASSCVSVRAGQETQYF
.	TRBJ2-2	16	few	TRBV10-3	TGTGCCATCAGTGAGTCAGGCGGGTCGAACACCGGGGAGCTGTTTTTT	CAISESGGSNTGELFF
.	TRBJ2-1	14	few	TRBV15	TGTGCCACCAGCTCTTCTAGCTCCTACAATGAGCAGTTCTTC	CATSSSSSYNEQFF
TRBD1	TRBJ2-1	13	few	TRBV5-6	TGTGCCAGCAGCTTGGTGGGGACAGATGAGCAGTTCTTC	CASSLVGTDEQFF
.	TRBJ1-1	13	many	TRBV12-3/TRBV12-4	TGTGCCAGCAGTTTATCGGGGAACACTGAAGCTTTCTTT	CASSLSGNTEAFF
.	TRBJ1-5	17	.	TRBV10-3	TGTGCCATCAGTGAGTCGATGGGTAGCGGGAGCAATCAGCCCCAGCATTTT	CAISESMGSGSNQPQHF
.	TRBJ1-5	19	.	TRBV28	TGTGCCAGCAGGACACGAATCCTCCGGGACATCGATAGCAATCAGCCCCAGCATTTT	CASRTRILRDIDSNQPQHF
TRBD2	TRBJ2-1	15	once	TRBV14	TGTGCCAGCAGCCCGCTAGCGGCCTCGTACAATGAGCAGTTCTTC	CASSPLAASYNEQFF
TRBD1	TRBJ1-3	14	few	TRBV6-5	TGTGCCAGCAGTGGGACAGCTCGCCGAAACACCATATATTTT	CASSGTARRNTIYF
TRBD1	TRBJ1-4	16	few	TRBV7-6	TGTGCCAGCAGCGCCCCGGGACAGGGGGTAGGCGAAAAACTGTTTTTT	CASSAPGQGVGEKLFF
.	TRBJ2-3	15	few	TRBV6-1	TGTGCCAGCAGTGAGCCTCACAGGGTCACAGATACGCAGTATTTT	CASSEPHRVTDTQYF
.	TRBJ1-5	13	.	TRBV6-4	TGTGCCAGCAGTGATGGCAGTAGTCAGCCCCAGCATTTT	CASSDGSSQPQHF
TRBD1	TRBJ2-2	17	.	TRBV19	TGTGCCAGTAGTAAACCGGGACAGTTCGCGAACACCGGGGAGCTGTTTTTT	CASSKPGQFANTGELFF
.	TRBJ2-1	13	few	TRBV7-2	TGTGCCAGCAGCTTAGTAGGGGTTGATGAGCAGTTCTTC	CASSLVGVDEQFF
TRBD1	TRBJ2-1	14	.	TRBV3-1	TGTGCCAGCAGCCCGGGACAGGGGACCCATGAGCAGTTCTTC	CASSPGQGTHEQFF
.	TRBJ2-3	15	.	TRBV24-1	TGTGCCACCAGTATCCGGGACTCATCGGGAGATACGCAGTATTTT	CATSIRDSSGDTQYF
TRBD2	TRBJ2-7	15	few	TRBV4-1	TGCGCCAGCAGCCTTTCTATAGCGGGGGCCAACGAGCAGTACTTC	CASSLSIAGANEQYF
.	TRBJ1-1	15	.	TRBV6-8	TGTGCCAGCAGTTACTCGGGGAACTTGAACACTGAAGCTTTCTTT	CASSYSGNLNTEAFF
.	TRBJ2-7	14	few	TRBV5-1	TGCGCCAGCAGCTTGGATCTGGGAACCTACGAGCAGTACTTC	CASSLDLGTYEQYF
.	TRBJ2-1	13	few	TRBV18	TGTGCCAGCTCACCTAAACTAGTAGATGAGCAGTTCTTC	CASSPKLVDEQFF
.	TRBJ2-1	16	few	TRBV7-9	TGTGCCAGCAGCTCAGGGCTTCAAAGATCCTACAATGAGCAGTTCTTC	CASSSGLQRSYNEQFF
.	TRBJ1-1	19	.	TRBV14	TGTGCCAGCAGCCAAGACATTCCGGGACGGAAGGGAAGGAGCACTGAAGCTTTCTTT	CASSQDIPGRKGRSTEAFF
.	TRBJ1-2	13	once	TRBV12-3/TRBV12-4	TGTGCCAGCAGTTTTTCCCAGGTTTATGGCTACACCTTC	CASSFSQVYGYTF